Given below is one T cell receptor (beta chain) in context. The CDR3 covers 16 residues. Germline V gives CDR1 SGHTA, CDR2 FQGNSA. Germline trimming cut 5 bases from V and 1 base from J; bases unmatched to any gene: 5. Measured with immunoSEQ multiplex PCR; TCRdb has only the in-frame clones, and not every one. The table records just under 20,000 clones, 82% of them present only once. Flow cytometry served to check the purity of CD4+ and CD8+ cells, which were isolated by positive magnetic bead selection. The source of the sample is a study of somatic mutations in cytotoxic T cells in rheumatoid arthritis. Background on the study: T-cell populations stained with V beta antibodies were in some cases flow-sorted at nearly 100% purity, including V beta1+ cells that were sequenced for TCRB.

The clonotype comes from a woman aged 45-59 years in good health. Sequenced: CD8+ T cells sorted from blood. The V gene is TRBV7-2, the J gene TRBJ2-5; 12 bases map to TRBD2. The CDR3 reads CASSTGTSGFQETQYF. CDR3 DNA sequence: TGTGCCAGCAGCACCGGGACTAGCGGGTTCCAAGAGACCCAGTACTTC. The full variable domain, in which reference TRBV7-2 and TRBJ2-5 provide the parts outside the CDR3, is GAGVSQSPSNKVTEKGKDVELRCDPISGHTALYWYRQSLGQGLEFLIYFQGNSAPDKSGLPSDRFSAERTGGSVSTLTIQRTQQEDSAVYLCASSTGTSGFQETQYFGPGTRLLVL.